The clone carrying this T cell receptor beta chain was found a few times. The sample originates from a study of cytomegalovirus exposure and HLA in healthy donors. With 5 bases removed from V and 4 bases from J, the gap between germline ends came to 8 bases. The V gene's germline CDR1 is SGHTA and CDR2 FQGTGA. This CDR3 is 13 amino acids long. The PCR was carried out with 60 Vbeta primers and 13 Jbeta primers. Only in-frame clones appear in the TCRdb table, and some are missing; sequencing was by immunoSEQ multiplex PCR. The sample yields about 75,000 clones, 84% seen once. Input material: PBMCs. The V call is TRBV7-3, the J call TRBJ2-2; no reliable D call. The receptor's source is a man aged 70 or older in good health and CMV-seropositive. CDR3 in amino acids: CASSDQVTGELFF. The CDR3, as DNA: TGTGCCAGCAGCGATCAGGTCACCGGGGAGCTGTTTTTT.